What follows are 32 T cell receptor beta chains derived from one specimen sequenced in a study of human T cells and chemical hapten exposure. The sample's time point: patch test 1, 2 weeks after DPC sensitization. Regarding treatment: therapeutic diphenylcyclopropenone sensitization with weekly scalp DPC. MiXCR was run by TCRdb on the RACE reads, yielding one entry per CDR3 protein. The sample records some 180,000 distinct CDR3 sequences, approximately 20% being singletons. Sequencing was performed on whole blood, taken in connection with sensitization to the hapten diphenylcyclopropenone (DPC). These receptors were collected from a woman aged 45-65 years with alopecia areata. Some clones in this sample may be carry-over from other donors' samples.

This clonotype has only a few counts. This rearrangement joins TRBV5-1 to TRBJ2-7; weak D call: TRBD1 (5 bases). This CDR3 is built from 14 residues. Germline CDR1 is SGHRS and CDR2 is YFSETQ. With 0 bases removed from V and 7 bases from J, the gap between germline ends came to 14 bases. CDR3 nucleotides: TGCGCCAGCAGCTTGGTAGCAGAAGGGGTTGAGCAGTACTTC. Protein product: CASSLVAEGVEQYF.

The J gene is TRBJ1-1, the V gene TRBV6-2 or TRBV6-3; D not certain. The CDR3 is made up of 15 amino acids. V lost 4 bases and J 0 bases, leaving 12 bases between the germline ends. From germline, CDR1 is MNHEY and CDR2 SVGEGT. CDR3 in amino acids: CASSLEGIMNTEAFF. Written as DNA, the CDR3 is TGTGCCAGCAGTTTGGAGGGTATAATGAACACTGAAGCTTTCTTT.

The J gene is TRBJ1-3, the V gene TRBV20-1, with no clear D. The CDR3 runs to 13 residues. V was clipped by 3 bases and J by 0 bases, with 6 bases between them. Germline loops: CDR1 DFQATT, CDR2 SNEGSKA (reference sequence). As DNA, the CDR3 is TGCAGTGCTAGTATGACCTCTGGAAACACCATATATTTT. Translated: CSASMTSGNTIYF.

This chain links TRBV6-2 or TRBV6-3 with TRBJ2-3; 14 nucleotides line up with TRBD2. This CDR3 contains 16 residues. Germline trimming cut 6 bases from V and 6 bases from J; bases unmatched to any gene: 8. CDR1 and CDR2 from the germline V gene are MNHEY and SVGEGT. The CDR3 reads CASRRLAGGPGDTQYF. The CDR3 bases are TGTGCCAGCAGAAGACTAGCGGGAGGGCCGGGGGATACGCAGTATTTT.

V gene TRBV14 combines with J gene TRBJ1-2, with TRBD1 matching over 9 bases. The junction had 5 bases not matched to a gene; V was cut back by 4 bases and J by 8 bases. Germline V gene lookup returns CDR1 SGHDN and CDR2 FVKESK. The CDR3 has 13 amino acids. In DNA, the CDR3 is TGTGCCAGCAGCCCTCGACAGGGGGAAGGCTACACCTTC. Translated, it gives CASSPRQGEGYTF.

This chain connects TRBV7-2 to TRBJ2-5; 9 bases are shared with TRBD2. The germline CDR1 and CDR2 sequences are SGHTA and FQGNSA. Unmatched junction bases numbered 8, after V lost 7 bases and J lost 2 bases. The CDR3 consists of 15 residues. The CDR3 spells CASIMGAGGQETQYF. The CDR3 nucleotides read TGTGCCAGCATCATGGGAGCGGGAGGACAAGAGACCCAGTACTTC.

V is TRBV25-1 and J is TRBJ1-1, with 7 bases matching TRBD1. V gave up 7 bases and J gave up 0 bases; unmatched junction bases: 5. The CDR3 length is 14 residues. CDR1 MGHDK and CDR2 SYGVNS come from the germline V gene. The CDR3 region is CASKEQGLNTEAFF. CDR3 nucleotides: TGTGCCAGCAAAGAACAGGGGTTGAACACTGAAGCTTTCTTT.

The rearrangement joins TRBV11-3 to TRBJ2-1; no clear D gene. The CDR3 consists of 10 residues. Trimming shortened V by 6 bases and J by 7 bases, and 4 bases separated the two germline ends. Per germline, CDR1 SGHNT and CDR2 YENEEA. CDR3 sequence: CASRTNEQFF. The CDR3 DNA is TGTGCCAGCAGGACTAATGAGCAGTTCTTC.

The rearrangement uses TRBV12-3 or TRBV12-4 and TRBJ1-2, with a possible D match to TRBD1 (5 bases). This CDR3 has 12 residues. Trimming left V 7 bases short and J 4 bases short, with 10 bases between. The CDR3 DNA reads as TGTGCCAGCACCTCGGACACCTATGGCTACACCTTC. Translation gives CASTSDTYGYTF.

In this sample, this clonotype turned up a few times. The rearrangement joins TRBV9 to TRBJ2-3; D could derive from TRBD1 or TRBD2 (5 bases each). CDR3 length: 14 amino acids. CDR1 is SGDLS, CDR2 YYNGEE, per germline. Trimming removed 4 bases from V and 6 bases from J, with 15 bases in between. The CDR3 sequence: CASSTGRHTDTQYF. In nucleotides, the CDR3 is TGTGCCAGCAGCACGGGACGGCACACCGATACGCAGTATTTT.

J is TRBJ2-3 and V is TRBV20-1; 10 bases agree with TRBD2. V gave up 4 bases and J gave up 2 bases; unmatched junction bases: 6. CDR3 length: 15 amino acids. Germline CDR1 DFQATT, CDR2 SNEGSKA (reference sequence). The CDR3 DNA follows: TGCAGTGCTACCTTAGCGGGAGGACCCACAGATACGCAGTATTTT. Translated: CSATLAGGPTDTQYF.

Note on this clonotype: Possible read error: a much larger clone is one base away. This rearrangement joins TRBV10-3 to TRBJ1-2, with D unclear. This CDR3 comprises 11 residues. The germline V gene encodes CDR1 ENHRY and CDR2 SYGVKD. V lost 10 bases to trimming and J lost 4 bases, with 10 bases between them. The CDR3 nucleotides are TGTGCCACGGGGAGGGCCTATGGCTACACCTTC. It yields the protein CATGRAYGYTF.

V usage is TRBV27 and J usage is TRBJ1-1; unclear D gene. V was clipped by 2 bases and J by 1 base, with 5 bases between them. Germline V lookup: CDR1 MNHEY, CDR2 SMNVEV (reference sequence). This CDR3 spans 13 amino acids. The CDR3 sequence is CASSLNPNTEAFF. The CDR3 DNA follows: TGTGCCAGCAGTTTAAACCCGAACACTGAAGCTTTCTTT.

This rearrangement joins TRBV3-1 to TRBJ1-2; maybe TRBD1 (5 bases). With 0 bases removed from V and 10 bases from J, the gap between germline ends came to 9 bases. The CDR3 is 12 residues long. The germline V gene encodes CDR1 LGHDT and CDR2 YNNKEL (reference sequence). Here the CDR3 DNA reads TGTGCCAGCAGCCAAGACAGGGTTGACTACACCTTC. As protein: CASSQDRVDYTF.

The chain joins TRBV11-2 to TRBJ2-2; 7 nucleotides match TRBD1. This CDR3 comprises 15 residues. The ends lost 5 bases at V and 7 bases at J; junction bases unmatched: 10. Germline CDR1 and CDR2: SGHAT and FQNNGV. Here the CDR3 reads CASSEDRSRDGELFF. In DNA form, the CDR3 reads TGTGCCAGCAGCGAGGACAGGTCTCGAGACGGGGAGCTGTTTTTT.

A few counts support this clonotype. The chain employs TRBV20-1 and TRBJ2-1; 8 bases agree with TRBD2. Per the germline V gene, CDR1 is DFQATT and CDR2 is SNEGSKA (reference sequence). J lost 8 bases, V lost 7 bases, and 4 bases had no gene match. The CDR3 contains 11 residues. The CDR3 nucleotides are TGCAGTGTAGCGGGGCGGGATGAGCAGTTCTTC. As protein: CSVAGRDEQFF.

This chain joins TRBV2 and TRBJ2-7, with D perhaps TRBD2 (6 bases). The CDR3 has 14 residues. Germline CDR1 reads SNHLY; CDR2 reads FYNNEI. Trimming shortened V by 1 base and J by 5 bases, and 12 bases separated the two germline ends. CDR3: CASSEVAVLNEQYF. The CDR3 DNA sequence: TGTGCCAGCAGTGAAGTAGCGGTCCTAAACGAGCAGTACTTC.

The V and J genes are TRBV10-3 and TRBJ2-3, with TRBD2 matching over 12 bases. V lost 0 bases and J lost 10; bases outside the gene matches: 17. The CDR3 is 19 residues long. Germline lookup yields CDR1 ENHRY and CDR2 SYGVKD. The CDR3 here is CAISESQAPARTSGNPQYF. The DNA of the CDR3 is TGTGCCATCAGTGAGTCCCAAGCTCCGGCTAGGACTAGCGGGAATCCGCAGTATTTT.

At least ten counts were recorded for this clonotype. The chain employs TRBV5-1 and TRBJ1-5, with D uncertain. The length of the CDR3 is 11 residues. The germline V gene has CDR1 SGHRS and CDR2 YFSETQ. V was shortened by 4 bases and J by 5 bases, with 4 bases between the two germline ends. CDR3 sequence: CASSLDQPQHF. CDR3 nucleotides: TGCGCCAGCAGCCTAGATCAGCCCCAGCATTTT. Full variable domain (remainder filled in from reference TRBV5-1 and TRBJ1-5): KAGVTQTPRYLIKTRGQQVTLSCSPISGHRSVSWYQQTPGQGLQFLFEYFSETQRNKGNFPGRFSGRQFSNSRSEMNVSTLELGDSALYLCASSLDQPQHFGDGTRLSIL.

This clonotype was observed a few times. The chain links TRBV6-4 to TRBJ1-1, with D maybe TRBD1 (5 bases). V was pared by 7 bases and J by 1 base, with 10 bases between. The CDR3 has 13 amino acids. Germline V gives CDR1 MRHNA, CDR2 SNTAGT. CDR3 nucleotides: TGTGCCAGCACCGGGGCGGAGAACACTGAAGCTTTCTTT. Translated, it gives CASTGAENTEAFF.

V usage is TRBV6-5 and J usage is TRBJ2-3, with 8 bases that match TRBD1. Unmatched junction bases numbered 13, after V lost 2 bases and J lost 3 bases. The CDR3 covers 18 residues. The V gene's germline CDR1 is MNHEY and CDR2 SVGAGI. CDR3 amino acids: CASSYGTGLGHPTDTQYF. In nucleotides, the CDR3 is TGTGCCAGCAGTTACGGGACAGGATTAGGGCACCCGACAGATACGCAGTATTTT.

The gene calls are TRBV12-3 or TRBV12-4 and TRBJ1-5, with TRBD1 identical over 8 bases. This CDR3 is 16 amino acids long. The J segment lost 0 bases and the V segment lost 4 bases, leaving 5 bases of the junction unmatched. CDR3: CASSSWTGLSNQPQHF. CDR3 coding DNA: TGTGCCAGCAGTTCTTGGACAGGGCTTAGCAATCAGCCCCAGCATTTT.

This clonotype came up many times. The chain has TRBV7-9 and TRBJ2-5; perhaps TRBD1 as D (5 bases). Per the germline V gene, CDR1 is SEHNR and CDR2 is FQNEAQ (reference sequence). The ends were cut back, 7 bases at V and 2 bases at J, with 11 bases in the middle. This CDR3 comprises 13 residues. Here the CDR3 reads CASTKWTQETQYF. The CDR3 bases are TGTGCCAGCACCAAATGGACACAAGAGACCCAGTACTTC.

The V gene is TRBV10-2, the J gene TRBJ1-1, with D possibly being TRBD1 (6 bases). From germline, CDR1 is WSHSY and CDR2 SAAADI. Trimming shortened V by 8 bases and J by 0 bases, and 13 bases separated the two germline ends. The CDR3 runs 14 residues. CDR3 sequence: CASGTPSMNTEAFF. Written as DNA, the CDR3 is TGCGCCAGCGGGACACCGTCCATGAACACTGAAGCTTTCTTT.

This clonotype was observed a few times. The CDR3: CASSLAQGGLNTEAFF. Written as DNA, the CDR3 is TGCGCCAGCAGCTTGGCCCAGGGGGGTTTGAACACTGAAGCTTTCTTT. The genes are TRBV5-1 and TRBJ1-1; 7 bases map to TRBD1. V lost 0 bases to trimming and J lost 0 bases; unmatched junction nucleotides: 5. CDR1 and CDR2 from the germline V gene are SGHRS and YFSETQ. This CDR3 region has 16 residues. The full variable domain, its missing parts supplied by reference TRBV5-1 and TRBJ1-1, is KAGVTQTPRYLIKTRGQQVTLSCSPISGHRSVSWYQQTPGQGLQFLFEYFSETQRNKGNFPGRFSGRQFSNSRSEMNVSTLELGDSALYLCASSLAQGGLNTEAFFGQGTRLTVV.

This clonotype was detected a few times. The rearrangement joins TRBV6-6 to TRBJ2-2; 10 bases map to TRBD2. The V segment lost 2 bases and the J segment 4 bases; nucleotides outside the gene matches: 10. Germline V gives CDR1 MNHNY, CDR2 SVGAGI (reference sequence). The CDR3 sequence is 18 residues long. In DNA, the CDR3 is TGTGCCAGCAGTTACGGGCTAGCGGGAGTGTCGGGCACCGGGGAGCTGTTTTTT. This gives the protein CASSYGLAGVSGTGELFF.

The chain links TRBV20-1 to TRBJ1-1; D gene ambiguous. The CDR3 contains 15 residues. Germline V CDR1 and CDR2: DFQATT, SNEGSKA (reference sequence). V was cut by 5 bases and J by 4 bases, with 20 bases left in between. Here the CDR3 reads CSASSQPRRATEAFF. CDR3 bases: TGCAGTGCTTCCTCACAGCCGAGAAGGGCCACTGAAGCTTTCTTT.

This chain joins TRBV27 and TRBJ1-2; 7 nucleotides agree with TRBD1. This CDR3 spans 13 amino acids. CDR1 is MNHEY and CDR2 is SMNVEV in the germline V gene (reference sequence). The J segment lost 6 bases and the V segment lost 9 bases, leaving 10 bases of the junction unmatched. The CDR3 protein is CASKRGQGDGYTF. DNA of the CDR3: TGTGCCAGTAAAAGGGGGCAGGGAGATGGCTACACCTTC.

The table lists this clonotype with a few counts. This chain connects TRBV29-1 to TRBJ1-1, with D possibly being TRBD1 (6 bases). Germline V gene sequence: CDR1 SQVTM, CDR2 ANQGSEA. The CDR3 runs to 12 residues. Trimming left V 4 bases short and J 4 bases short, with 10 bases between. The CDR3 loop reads CSVGGLGTEAFF. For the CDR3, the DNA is TGCAGCGTTGGGGGGCTTGGCACTGAAGCTTTCTTT.

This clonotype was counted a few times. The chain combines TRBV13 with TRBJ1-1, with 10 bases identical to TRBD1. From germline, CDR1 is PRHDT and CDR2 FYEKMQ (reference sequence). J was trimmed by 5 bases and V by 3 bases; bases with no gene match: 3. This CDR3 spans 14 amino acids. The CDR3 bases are TGTGCCAGCAGCTTGGACAGGGGGGAAACTGAAGCTTTCTTT. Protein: CASSLDRGETEAFF.

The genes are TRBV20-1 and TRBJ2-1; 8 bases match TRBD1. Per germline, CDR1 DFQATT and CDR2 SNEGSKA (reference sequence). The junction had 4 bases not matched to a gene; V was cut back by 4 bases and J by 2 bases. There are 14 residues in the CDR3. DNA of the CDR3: TGCAGTGCTAATCCGGGACAGGCCTACAATGAGCAGTTCTTC. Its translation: CSANPGQAYNEQFF.

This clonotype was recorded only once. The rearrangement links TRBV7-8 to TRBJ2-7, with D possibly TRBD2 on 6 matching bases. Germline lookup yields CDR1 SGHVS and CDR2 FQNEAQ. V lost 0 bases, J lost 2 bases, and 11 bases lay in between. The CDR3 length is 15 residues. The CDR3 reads CASSLAGSGTYEQYF. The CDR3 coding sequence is TGTGCCAGCAGCTTAGCGGGTAGCGGAACCTACGAGCAGTACTTC.